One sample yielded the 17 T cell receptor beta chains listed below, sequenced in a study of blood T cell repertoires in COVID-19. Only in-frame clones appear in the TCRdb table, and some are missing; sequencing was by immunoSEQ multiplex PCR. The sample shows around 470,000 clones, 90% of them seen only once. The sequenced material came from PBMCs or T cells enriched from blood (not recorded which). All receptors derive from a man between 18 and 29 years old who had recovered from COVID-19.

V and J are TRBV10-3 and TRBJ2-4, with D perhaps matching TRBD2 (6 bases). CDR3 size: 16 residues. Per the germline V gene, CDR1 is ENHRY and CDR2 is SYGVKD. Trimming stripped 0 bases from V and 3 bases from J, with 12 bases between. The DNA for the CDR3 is TGTGCCATCAGTGAGTCGTGGGACGGGGGCAAAAACATTCAGTACTTC. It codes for CAISESWDGGKNIQYF.

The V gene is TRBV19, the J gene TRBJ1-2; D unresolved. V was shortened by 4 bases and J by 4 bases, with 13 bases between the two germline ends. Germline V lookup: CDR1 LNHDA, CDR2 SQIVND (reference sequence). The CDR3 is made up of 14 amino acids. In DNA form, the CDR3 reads TGTGCCAGTAGTACCCCCAACTCCCTCTATGGCTACACCTTC. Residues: CASSTPNSLYGYTF.

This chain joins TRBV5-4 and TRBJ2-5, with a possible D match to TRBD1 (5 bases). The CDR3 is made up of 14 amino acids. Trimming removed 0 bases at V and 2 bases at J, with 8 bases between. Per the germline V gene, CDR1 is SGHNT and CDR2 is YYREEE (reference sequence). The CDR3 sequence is CASSLGQKQETQYF. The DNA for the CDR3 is TGTGCCAGCAGCTTGGGACAGAAACAAGAGACCCAGTACTTC.

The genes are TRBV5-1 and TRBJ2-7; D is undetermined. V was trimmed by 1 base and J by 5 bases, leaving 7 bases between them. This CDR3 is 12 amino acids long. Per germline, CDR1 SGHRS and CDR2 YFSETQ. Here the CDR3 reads CASSLLADEQYF. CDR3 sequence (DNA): TGCGCCAGCAGCTTGCTGGCGGACGAGCAGTACTTC.

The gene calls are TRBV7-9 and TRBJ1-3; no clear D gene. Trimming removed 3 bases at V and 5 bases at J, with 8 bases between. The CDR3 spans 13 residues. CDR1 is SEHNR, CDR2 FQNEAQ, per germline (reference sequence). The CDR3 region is CASSFNARNTIYF. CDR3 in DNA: TGTGCCAGCAGCTTCAACGCGAGAAACACCATATATTTT. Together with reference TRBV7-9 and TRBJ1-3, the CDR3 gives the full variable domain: DTGVSQNPRHKITKRGQNVTFRCDPISEHNRLYWYRQTLGQGPEFLTYFQNEAQLEKSRLLSDRFSAERPKGSFSTLEIQRTEQGDSAMYLCASSFNARNTIYFGEGSWLTVV.

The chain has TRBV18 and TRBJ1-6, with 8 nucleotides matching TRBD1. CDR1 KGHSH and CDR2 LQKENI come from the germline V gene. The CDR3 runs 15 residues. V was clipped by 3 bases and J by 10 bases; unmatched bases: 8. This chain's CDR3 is CASSPVDREKSPLHF. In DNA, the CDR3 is TGTGCCAGCTCACCGGTGGACAGGGAGAAGTCACCCCTCCACTTT.

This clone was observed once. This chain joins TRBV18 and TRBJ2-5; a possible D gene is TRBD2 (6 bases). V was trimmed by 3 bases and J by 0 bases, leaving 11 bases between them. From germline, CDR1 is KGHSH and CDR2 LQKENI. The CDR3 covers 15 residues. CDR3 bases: TGTGCCAGCTCACCCGTAGCGGTAGACCAAGAGACCCAGTACTTC. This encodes CASSPVAVDQETQYF.

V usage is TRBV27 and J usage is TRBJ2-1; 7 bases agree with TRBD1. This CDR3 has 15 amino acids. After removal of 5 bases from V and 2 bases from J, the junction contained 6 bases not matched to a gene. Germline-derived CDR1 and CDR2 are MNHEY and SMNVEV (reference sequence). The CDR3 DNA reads TGTGCCAGCAGTGTGGGGACAGCCCCCTACAATGAGCAGTTCTTC. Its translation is CASSVGTAPYNEQFF.

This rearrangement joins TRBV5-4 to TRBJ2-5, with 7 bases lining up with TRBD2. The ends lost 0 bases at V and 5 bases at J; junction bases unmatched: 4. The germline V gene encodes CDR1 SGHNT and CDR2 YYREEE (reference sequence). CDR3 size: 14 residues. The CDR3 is CASSLEGEGETQYF. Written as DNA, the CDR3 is TGTGCCAGCAGCTTGGAAGGGGAGGGGGAGACCCAGTACTTC.

CDR3 in amino acids: CASSPYRQGNTEAFF. Here the CDR3 DNA reads TGTGCCAGCAGTCCATACCGACAGGGGAACACTGAAGCTTTCTTT. This chain uses TRBV27 with TRBJ1-1, with 7 nucleotides matching TRBD1. The CDR3 covers 15 residues. Germline V gene sequence: CDR1 MNHEY, CDR2 SMNVEV (reference sequence). V trimming: 5 bases; J trimming: 1 base; junction bases outside the gene matches: 7.

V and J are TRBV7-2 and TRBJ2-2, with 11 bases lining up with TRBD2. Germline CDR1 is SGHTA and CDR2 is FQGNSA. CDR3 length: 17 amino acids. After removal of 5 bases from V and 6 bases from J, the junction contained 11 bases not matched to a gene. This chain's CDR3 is CASSTPTSGSLAGELFF. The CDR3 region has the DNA TGTGCCAGCAGCACACCCACTAGCGGGAGTTTAGCCGGGGAGCTGTTTTTT.

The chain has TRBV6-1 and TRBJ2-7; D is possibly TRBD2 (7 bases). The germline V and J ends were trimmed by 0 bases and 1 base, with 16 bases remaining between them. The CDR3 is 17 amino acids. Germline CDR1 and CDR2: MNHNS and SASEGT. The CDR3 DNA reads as TGTGCCAGCAGTGAAGCGCGAGGGGGGGGCCGATCCTACGAGCAGTACTTC. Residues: CASSEARGGGRSYEQYF.

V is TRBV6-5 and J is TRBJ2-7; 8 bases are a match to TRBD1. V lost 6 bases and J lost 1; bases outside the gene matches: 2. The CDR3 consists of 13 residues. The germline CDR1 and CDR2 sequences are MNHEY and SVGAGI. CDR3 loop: CASRGQGSYEQYF. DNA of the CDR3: TGTGCCAGCAGAGGACAGGGTTCCTACGAGCAGTACTTC.

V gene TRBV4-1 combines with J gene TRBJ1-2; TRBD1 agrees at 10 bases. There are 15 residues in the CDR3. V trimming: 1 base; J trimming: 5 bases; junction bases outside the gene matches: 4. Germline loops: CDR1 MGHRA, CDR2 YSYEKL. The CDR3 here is CASSQGGTGVYGYTF. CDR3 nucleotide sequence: TGCGCCAGCAGCCAAGGGGGGACAGGGGTTTATGGCTACACCTTC.

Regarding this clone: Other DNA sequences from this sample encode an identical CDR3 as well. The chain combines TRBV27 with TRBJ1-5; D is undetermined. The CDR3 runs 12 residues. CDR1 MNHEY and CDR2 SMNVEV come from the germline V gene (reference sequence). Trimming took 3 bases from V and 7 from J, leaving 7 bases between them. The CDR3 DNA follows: TGTGCCAGCAGTTTTGCGGGACAGCCCCAGCATTTT. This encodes CASSFAGQPQHF.

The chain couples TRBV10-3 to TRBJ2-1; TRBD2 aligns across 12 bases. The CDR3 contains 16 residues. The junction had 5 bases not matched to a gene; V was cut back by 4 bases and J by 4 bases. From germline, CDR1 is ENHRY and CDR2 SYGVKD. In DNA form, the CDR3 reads TGTGCCATCAGTGGGAGGGGGACTAGCGGGTACAATGAGCAGTTCTTC. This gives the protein CAISGRGTSGYNEQFF.

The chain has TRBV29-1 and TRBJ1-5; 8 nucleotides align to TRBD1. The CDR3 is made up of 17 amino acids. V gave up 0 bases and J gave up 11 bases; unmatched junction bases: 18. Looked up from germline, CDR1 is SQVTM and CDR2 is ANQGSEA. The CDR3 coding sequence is TGCAGCGTTGAAGATGAGCCAGGGGGCTTTTTGCTGGCGGCCCAGCATTTT. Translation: CSVEDEPGGFLLAAQHF.